Listed below are T cell receptor beta chains from one sample, sequenced in a study of blood T cell repertoires in COVID-19. Profiled with immunoSEQ multiplex PCR; TCRdb holds only in-frame clones, not every one. The top ten hold almost 9% of the sample, which has about 150,000 clones, 84% seen once. The sequenced material came from peripheral blood. These receptor sequences come from a young man with COVID-19, enrolled during active disease. Both conserved end residues are part of each CDR3. Fields, in order: V gene, CDR3 protein.

V: TRBV19
CDR3: CASSPGTANYGYTF

V: TRBV28
CDR3: CASSSTDRGNSPLHF

V: TRBV7-9
CDR3: CASSLNGLNTEAFF

V: TRBV19
CDR3: CASTPIGGSQQPQHF

V: TRBV6-6
CDR3: CASSYSPGLGYTF

V: TRBV15
CDR3: CATSRGSRSGDDYEQYF

V: TRBV19
CDR3: CASSIGTSGANVLTF

V: TRBV28
CDR3: CASRGDSPLHF

V: TRBV28
CDR3: CASRSREGDSYEQYF

V: TRBV29-1
CDR3: CSHINPSRTDTQYF

V: TRBV11-3
CDR3: CASSLYGTATEAFF

V: TRBV11-2
CDR3: CASSSGPHTYNEQFF

V: TRBV19
CDR3: CASTWGGSSWGHEQFF

V: TRBV28
CDR3: CASREYNTEAFF

V: TRBV28
CDR3: CASSPSAGANVLTF

V: TRBV6-1
CDR3: CASSELGGGEKLFF

V: TRBV7-3
CDR3: CASSPHSGSDEQFF

V: TRBV5-6
CDR3: CASSLERVKRVDGYTF

V: TRBV6-2/TRBV6-3
CDR3: CASSSFSQNIQYF

V: TRBV7-2
CDR3: CASSLETDNEQFF

V: TRBV7-6
CDR3: CASSLGQNKNTEAFF

V: TRBV29-1
CDR3: CSVDGTGINGYTF

V: TRBV15
CDR3: CATSRERGGGGKLFF